The rows below give T cell receptor beta chains drawn from one sample of a study of shared clonotypes between healthy human individuals. The repertoire was sequenced with immunoSEQ multiplex PCR; TCRdb's copy has only in-frame clones and lacks some. The repertoire has around 2.3 million clones, around 95% of them found once; the top ten carry roughly 0.13%. The sequenced material came from naive CD4+ T cells sorted from blood. The receptors derive from a man between 18 and 29 years old in good health. The CDR3 runs from the conserved cysteine through the conserved F or W. Fields, in order: J gene, D gene, clone size, V gene, CDR3 protein, CDR3 DNA. A D gene is named only where the DNA matches it firmly. A row's size may be missing; if present it is once, few, many or a size class.

j_call: TRBJ2-7; d_call: TRBD2; clone_size: -; v_call: TRBV18; cdr3_aa: CASSPGTSAYEQYF; cdr3_nt: TGTGCCAGCTCACCAGGGACTAGCGCTTACGAGCAGTACTTC
j_call: TRBJ2-3; d_call: TRBD2; clone_size: once; v_call: TRBV25-1; cdr3_aa: CASSELGAGGTDTQYF; cdr3_nt: TGTGCCAGCAGTGAATTGGGAGCGGGAGGTACAGATACGCAGTATTTT
j_call: TRBJ1-1; d_call: TRBD1; clone_size: -; v_call: TRBV27; cdr3_aa: CASSFLPGQGLSTEAFF; cdr3_nt: TGTGCCAGCAGTTTCCTCCCGGGACAGGGGTTGAGCACTGAAGCTTTCTTT
j_call: TRBJ2-1; d_call: -; clone_size: -; v_call: TRBV10-1; cdr3_aa: CASSGGKGPYNEQFF; cdr3_nt: TGCGCCAGCAGTGGCGGGAAGGGTCCCTACAATGAGCAGTTCTTC
j_call: TRBJ1-2; d_call: -; clone_size: once; v_call: TRBV9; cdr3_aa: CASSVGGRDYGYTF; cdr3_nt: TGTGCCAGCAGCGTAGGGGGCAGGGACTATGGCTACACCTTC
j_call: TRBJ2-2; d_call: -; clone_size: -; v_call: TRBV7-2; cdr3_aa: CASSLLYGNTGELFF; cdr3_nt: TGTGCCAGCAGCCTCCTTTACGGAAACACCGGGGAGCTGTTTTTT
j_call: TRBJ1-5; d_call: TRBD1; clone_size: -; v_call: TRBV19; cdr3_aa: CASSTTWTGNQPQHF; cdr3_nt: TGTGCCAGTAGTACCACATGGACAGGAAATCAGCCCCAGCATTTT
j_call: TRBJ1-6; d_call: TRBD1; clone_size: -; v_call: TRBV6-5; cdr3_aa: CASSDRANSPLHF; cdr3_nt: TGTGCCAGCTCCGACAGGGCTAATTCACCCCTCCACTTT
j_call: TRBJ1-1; d_call: -; clone_size: once; v_call: TRBV4-2; cdr3_aa: CASSQGGEAGGAFF; cdr3_nt: TGTGCCAGCAGCCAAGGGGGAGAGGCAGGAGGGGCTTTCTTT
j_call: TRBJ1-6; d_call: -; clone_size: -; v_call: TRBV9; cdr3_aa: CASSVEDLNSPLHF; cdr3_nt: TGTGCCAGCAGCGTAGAAGATCTCAATTCACCCCTCCACTTT
j_call: TRBJ1-5; d_call: TRBD1; clone_size: -; v_call: TRBV18; cdr3_aa: CASSALPRGQGSNQPQHF; cdr3_nt: TGTGCCAGCTCAGCCCTACCTCGGGGACAGGGGTCCAATCAGCCCCAGCATTTT
j_call: TRBJ2-3; d_call: TRBD2; clone_size: -; v_call: TRBV5-4; cdr3_aa: CASSPPGLADDTQYF; cdr3_nt: TGTGCCAGCAGCCCGCCCGGACTAGCGGATGATACGCAGTATTTT
j_call: TRBJ2-2; d_call: -; clone_size: -; v_call: TRBV2; cdr3_aa: CASSGYGIINTGELFF; cdr3_nt: TGTGCCAGCAGTGGTTACGGGATCATTAACACCGGGGAGCTGTTTTTT
j_call: TRBJ2-1; d_call: -; clone_size: -; v_call: TRBV7-2; cdr3_aa: CASIKDALFSYNEQFF; cdr3_nt: TGTGCCAGCATCAAGGACGCTTTATTCTCCTACAATGAGCAGTTCTTC
j_call: TRBJ2-7; d_call: TRBD1; clone_size: -; v_call: TRBV27; cdr3_aa: CASSFGTGLYEQYF; cdr3_nt: TGTGCCAGCAGTTTCGGGACAGGTCTGTACGAGCAGTACTTC
j_call: TRBJ2-3; d_call: -; clone_size: -; v_call: TRBV5-1; cdr3_aa: CASSSDGSSTDTQYF; cdr3_nt: TGCGCCAGCAGCTCGGACGGCAGTAGCACAGATACGCAGTATTTT
j_call: TRBJ2-7; d_call: TRBD2; clone_size: -; v_call: TRBV27; cdr3_aa: CASSLTGLAGNYEQYF; cdr3_nt: TGTGCCAGCAGTTTGACCGGACTAGCGGGAAACTACGAGCAGTACTTC
j_call: TRBJ1-5; d_call: -; clone_size: -; v_call: TRBV30; cdr3_aa: CAWSPPGNQPQHF; cdr3_nt: TGTGCCTGGAGTCCCCCGGGAAATCAGCCCCAGCATTTT
j_call: TRBJ1-4; d_call: TRBD1; clone_size: -; v_call: TRBV4-3; cdr3_aa: CASSLGAPGGAGEKLFF; cdr3_nt: TGCGCCAGCAGCCTCGGAGCCCCAGGGGGCGCGGGTGAAAAACTGTTTTTT
j_call: TRBJ2-7; d_call: TRBD1; clone_size: -; v_call: TRBV28; cdr3_aa: CASTTGTGRIYEQYF; cdr3_nt: TGTGCCAGCACCACCGGGACAGGGAGAATCTACGAGCAGTACTTC
j_call: TRBJ2-2; d_call: -; clone_size: once; v_call: TRBV5-1; cdr3_aa: CASSLREAVGTGELFF; cdr3_nt: TGCGCCAGCAGCTTAAGGGAGGCAGTAGGCACCGGGGAGCTGTTTTTT
j_call: TRBJ2-5; d_call: TRBD1; clone_size: -; v_call: TRBV5-1; cdr3_aa: CASSPRDRGYQETQYF; cdr3_nt: TGCGCCAGCAGCCCCCGGGACAGGGGCTACCAAGAGACCCAGTACTTC
j_call: TRBJ2-1; d_call: -; clone_size: -; v_call: TRBV6-5; cdr3_aa: CASSYLGVMTRNEQFF; cdr3_nt: TGTGCCAGCAGTTACCTCGGCGTAATGACGCGCAATGAGCAGTTCTTC
j_call: TRBJ2-7; d_call: TRBD2; clone_size: -; v_call: TRBV5-6; cdr3_aa: CASSLYRGDGEQYF; cdr3_nt: TGTGCCAGCAGCCTCTACCGGGGGGACGGCGAGCAGTACTTC
j_call: TRBJ1-4; d_call: -; clone_size: -; v_call: TRBV4-1; cdr3_aa: CASSQTVLNEKLFF; cdr3_nt: TGCGCCAGCAGTCAAACAGTCCTTAATGAAAAACTGTTTTTT
j_call: TRBJ1-2; d_call: -; clone_size: -; v_call: TRBV6-1; cdr3_aa: CASSEHRGVISGYTF; cdr3_nt: TGTGCCAGCAGTGAGCACCGGGGGGTAATAAGTGGCTACACCTTC
j_call: TRBJ1-1; d_call: TRBD1; clone_size: once; v_call: TRBV5-1; cdr3_aa: CASSLEQGKNTEAFF; cdr3_nt: TGCGCCAGCAGCTTGGAACAGGGGAAGAACACTGAAGCTTTCTTT
j_call: TRBJ2-3; d_call: TRBD2; clone_size: -; v_call: TRBV7-9; cdr3_aa: CASSAPGLAVTDTQYF; cdr3_nt: TGTGCCAGCAGCGCGCCGGGACTAGCGGTAACAGATACGCAGTATTTT
j_call: TRBJ2-2; d_call: -; clone_size: -; v_call: TRBV30; cdr3_aa: CAWNPLNTGELFF; cdr3_nt: TGTGCCTGGAATCCGTTGAACACCGGGGAGCTGTTTTTT
j_call: TRBJ2-4; d_call: -; clone_size: -; v_call: TRBV7-2; cdr3_aa: CASSLGDLSKNIQYF; cdr3_nt: TGTGCCAGCAGCTTAGGGGACCTCTCCAAAAACATTCAGTACTTC
j_call: TRBJ2-5; d_call: TRBD1; clone_size: -; v_call: TRBV4-1; cdr3_aa: CASSQGQVVLETQYF; cdr3_nt: TGCGCCAGCAGCCAGGGACAGGTGGTTCTGGAGACCCAGTACTTC
j_call: TRBJ2-7; d_call: -; clone_size: -; v_call: TRBV6-6; cdr3_aa: CASTHEAGSYEQYF; cdr3_nt: TGTGCCAGCACTCATGAAGCGGGCTCCTACGAGCAGTACTTC
j_call: TRBJ2-7; d_call: TRBD2; clone_size: -; v_call: TRBV9; cdr3_aa: CASSVEASGRTEQYF; cdr3_nt: TGTGCCAGCAGCGTAGAGGCTAGCGGACGTACGGAGCAGTACTTC
j_call: TRBJ1-1; d_call: -; clone_size: -; v_call: TRBV7-9; cdr3_aa: CASSLSGLNTEAFF; cdr3_nt: TGTGCCAGCAGCTTATCCGGCCTGAACACTGAAGCTTTCTTT
j_call: TRBJ2-3; d_call: -; clone_size: -; v_call: TRBV19; cdr3_aa: CASSIEGRHTQYF; cdr3_nt: TGTGCCAGTAGTATAGAGGGTCGACATACGCAGTATTTT
j_call: TRBJ2-3; d_call: -; clone_size: -; v_call: TRBV7-7; cdr3_aa: CASSLERGAAGTDTADTQYF; cdr3_nt: TGTGCTAGCAGCTTAGAAAGGGGGGCCGCAGGCACGGATACCGCAGATACGCAGTATTTT
j_call: TRBJ2-5; d_call: -; clone_size: -; v_call: TRBV5-1; cdr3_aa: CASSLTRMEAETQYF; cdr3_nt: TGCGCCAGCAGCTTGACTCGAATGGAGGCGGAGACCCAGTACTTC
j_call: TRBJ2-1; d_call: -; clone_size: -; v_call: TRBV5-1; cdr3_aa: CASSHPQGGYNEQFF; cdr3_nt: TGCGCCAGCAGCCACCCTCAAGGGGGTTACAATGAGCAGTTCTTC
j_call: TRBJ1-2; d_call: -; clone_size: -; v_call: TRBV2; cdr3_aa: CASSTGTSTNYGYTF; cdr3_nt: TGTGCCAGCAGTACCGGGACATCCACCAACTATGGCTACACCTTC
j_call: TRBJ2-7; d_call: TRBD1; clone_size: -; v_call: TRBV6-1; cdr3_aa: CASSRDSHYF; cdr3_nt: TGTGCCAGCAGCCGGGACAGCCATTACTTC
j_call: TRBJ1-2; d_call: -; clone_size: -; v_call: TRBV20-1; cdr3_aa: CSARVGFGYTF; cdr3_nt: TGCAGTGCTAGAGTGGGGTTTGGCTACACCTTC
j_call: TRBJ2-5; d_call: TRBD1; clone_size: -; v_call: TRBV27; cdr3_aa: CASSSPGQGKETQYF; cdr3_nt: TGTGCCAGCAGTTCACCGGGACAGGGGAAAGAGACCCAGTACTTC
j_call: TRBJ2-3; d_call: -; clone_size: -; v_call: TRBV10-3; cdr3_aa: CAISEDHVTDTQYF; cdr3_nt: TGTGCCATCAGTGAGGACCACGTTACAGATACGCAGTATTTT
j_call: TRBJ1-1; d_call: -; clone_size: -; v_call: TRBV30; cdr3_aa: CAWSHQNTEAFF; cdr3_nt: TGTGCCTGGAGCCACCAGAACACTGAAGCTTTCTTT
j_call: TRBJ1-1; d_call: -; clone_size: few; v_call: TRBV5-1; cdr3_aa: CASSLDPDLPASAFF; cdr3_nt: TGCGCCAGCAGCTTGGATCCGGACCTACCTGCGTCAGCTTTCTTT
j_call: TRBJ1-1; d_call: -; clone_size: -; v_call: TRBV7-3; cdr3_aa: CASSHRENTEAFF; cdr3_nt: TGTGCCAGCAGCCACCGGGAGAACACTGAAGCTTTCTTT
j_call: TRBJ2-7; d_call: TRBD1; clone_size: once; v_call: TRBV5-1; cdr3_aa: CASSQQGANYEQYF; cdr3_nt: TGCGCCAGCAGCCAACAGGGGGCGAATTACGAGCAGTACTTC
j_call: TRBJ2-5; d_call: -; clone_size: -; v_call: TRBV29-1; cdr3_aa: CSGGVLETQYF; cdr3_nt: TGCAGCGGGGGAGTGTTGGAGACCCAGTACTTC
j_call: TRBJ2-6; d_call: -; clone_size: -; v_call: TRBV4-2; cdr3_aa: CASSQDQGEGANVLTF; cdr3_nt: TGTGCCAGCAGCCAAGATCAAGGCGAAGGGGCCAACGTCCTGACTTTC
j_call: TRBJ2-7; d_call: -; clone_size: once; v_call: TRBV5-1; cdr3_aa: CASSPGQSPDEQYF; cdr3_nt: TGCGCCAGCAGCCCTGGACAGTCACCGGACGAGCAGTACTTC
j_call: TRBJ1-2; d_call: TRBD1; clone_size: -; v_call: TRBV5-1; cdr3_aa: CASSFTGTGGFGYTF; cdr3_nt: TGCGCCAGCAGCTTCACCGGGACAGGGGGCTTTGGCTACACCTTC
j_call: TRBJ1-1; d_call: -; clone_size: -; v_call: TRBV10-3; cdr3_aa: CAIKVGLTTEAFF; cdr3_nt: TGTGCCATCAAAGTCGGGTTGACCACTGAAGCTTTCTTT
j_call: TRBJ1-6; d_call: -; clone_size: once; v_call: TRBV18; cdr3_aa: CASSPKGENSPLHF; cdr3_nt: TGTGCCAGCTCACCAAAGGGTGAGAATTCACCCCTCCACTTT
j_call: TRBJ2-7; d_call: TRBD2; clone_size: -; v_call: TRBV15; cdr3_aa: CAARTSGSYEQYF; cdr3_nt: TGTGCCGCTAGGACTAGCGGTTCCTACGAGCAGTACTTC
j_call: TRBJ2-2; d_call: -; clone_size: -; v_call: TRBV18; cdr3_aa: CASSPAGPPGELFF; cdr3_nt: TGTGCCAGCTCACCTGCCGGGCCCCCCGGGGAGCTGTTTTTT
j_call: TRBJ2-1; d_call: -; clone_size: -; v_call: TRBV9; cdr3_aa: CASSGVPRGMVDNEQFF; cdr3_nt: TGTGCCAGCAGCGGTGTCCCCCGCGGGATGGTCGACAATGAGCAGTTCTTC
j_call: TRBJ2-2; d_call: TRBD2; clone_size: once; v_call: TRBV11-2; cdr3_aa: CASSRAGGWDTGELFF; cdr3_nt: TGTGCCAGCAGCCGCGCGGGGGGCTGGGACACCGGGGAGCTGTTTTTT
j_call: TRBJ2-3; d_call: -; clone_size: -; v_call: TRBV29-1; cdr3_aa: CSVDLRRESSDTQYF; cdr3_nt: TGCAGCGTTGATCTACGGCGGGAATCCTCAGATACGCAGTATTTT
j_call: TRBJ2-7; d_call: TRBD1; clone_size: -; v_call: TRBV5-1; cdr3_aa: CASSFSPGGAGYEQYF; cdr3_nt: TGCGCCAGCAGCTTCTCCCCAGGGGGCGCTGGCTACGAGCAGTACTTC